Shown below are 15 T cell receptor beta chains from a single sample sequenced in a study of beta chain features in type 1 diabetes. Since all of the isolated RNA was reverse transcribed, expressed TCRB transcripts were what got sequenced. Some clones are missing from TCRdb's copy, which holds only in-frame ones; the method was immunoSEQ multiplex PCR. The sample lists more than 300,000 clones; around 13% were seen once. Findings of the study overall: Moderate yet significant TCRB CDR3 shortening was seen in Type 1 diabetes patients in all four CD4+ subsets.

These receptors' targets are unknown. The sequencing input was naive CD4+ T cells from blood. The receptors were gathered from a woman in her late teens or twenties with type 1 diabetes.

The chain employs TRBV9 and TRBJ2-7; 8 nucleotides line up with TRBD2. Per germline, CDR1 SGDLS and CDR2 YYNGEE. This CDR3 has 15 residues. Trimming removed 4 bases from V and 1 base from J; junction bases left unmatched: 7. DNA of the CDR3: TGTGCCAGCAGCCCCCACAGCGGGGGTTCCTACGAGCAGTACTTC. It is translated as CASSPHSGGSYEQYF.

This clone was seen a few times. The chain uses TRBV4-1 and TRBJ2-5, with 8 bases identical to TRBD2. The germline CDR1 and CDR2 sequences are MGHRA and YSYEKL. This CDR3 region has 17 residues. Unmatched junction bases numbered 12, after V lost 1 base and J lost 5 bases. CDR3 residues: CASSQGYSAGEGETQYF. CDR3 nucleotide sequence: TGCGCCAGCAGCCAAGGCTACTCAGCGGGAGAGGGGGAGACCCAGTACTTC.

The chain recombines TRBV4-1 with TRBJ2-4, with TRBD2 identical over 16 bases. The CDR3 sequence is 21 residues long. CDR1 and CDR2 (germline): MGHRA, YSYEKL. J gave up 1 base and V 0 bases, and 9 bases lay outside the gene matches. CDR3 coding DNA: TGCGCCAGCAGCCAAGATCTGGGGGGACTAGCGGGAGGGCGTGCCAAAAACATTCAGTACTTC. Translating gives CASSQDLGGLAGGRAKNIQYF.

This clone was counted only a few times. V is TRBV2 and J is TRBJ2-1; 7 bases are a match to TRBD2. CDR1 SNHLY and CDR2 FYNNEI come from the germline V gene. The CDR3 contains 14 residues. V trimming: 8 bases; J trimming: 6 bases; junction bases outside the gene matches: 10. In nucleotides, the CDR3 is TGTGCCAGCCGGAGGGTCAGGGAGGGCAATGAGCAGTTCTTC. This codes for CASRRVREGNEQFF.

J is TRBJ1-1 and V is TRBV30; D gene ambiguous. The CDR3 runs 13 residues. Germline V lookup: CDR1 GTSNPN, CDR2 SVGIG (reference sequence). Trimming shortened V by 3 bases and J by 1 base, and 9 bases separated the two germline ends. The DNA of the CDR3 is TGTGCCTGGAGGGACTTCTCGAACACTGAAGCTTTCTTT. This gives the protein CAWRDFSNTEAFF.

This clone was observed a few times. This rearrangement joins TRBV5-4 to TRBJ1-1; D is possibly TRBD1 (5 bases). The V and J ends lost 1 base and 3 bases respectively, with 7 bases between them. Germline assignment: CDR1 SGHNT and CDR2 YYREEE (reference sequence). The length of the CDR3 is 13 residues. The CDR3, as DNA: TGTGCCAGCAGCTTGCCCAGGGACACTGAAGCTTTCTTT. It yields the protein CASSLPRDTEAFF.

This clone has a handful of counts. The chain recombines TRBV5-4 with TRBJ2-7; TRBD2 matches 10 bases. Germline-derived CDR1 and CDR2 are SGHNT and YYREEE (reference sequence). The CDR3 consists of 19 residues. Germline trimming cut 5 bases from V and 5 bases from J; bases unmatched to any gene: 22. CDR3 DNA sequence: TGTGCCAGCAGTTCCCGATTAGCGGGAGGCCCCAAGGCCCTCAACGAGCAGTACTTC. Amino acid sequence: CASSSRLAGGPKALNEQYF.

This clone has just a few counts. The J gene is TRBJ2-2, the V gene TRBV28, with TRBD1 matching 10 bases. The V and J ends lost 6 bases and 7 bases, in that order; junction bases with no gene match: 8. The CDR3 totals 15 residues. CDR1 and CDR2 (germline): MDHEN, SYDVKM. Here the CDR3 reads CASSRLDRGIGELFF. Here the CDR3 DNA reads TGTGCCAGCAGCCGACTGGACAGGGGGATCGGGGAGCTGTTTTTT.

This chain joins TRBV27 and TRBJ1-2; D is possibly TRBD1 (6 bases). The CDR3 spans 19 residues. V was clipped by 2 bases and J by 0 bases, with 22 bases between them. The germline V gene encodes CDR1 MNHEY and CDR2 SMNVEV (reference sequence). The CDR3 nucleotides are TGTGCCAGCAGTTTACGGTCAGTTCGGCAGGGGCCTCCTAACTATGGCTACACCTTC. Amino acids: CASSLRSVRQGPPNYGYTF.

This clone turned up a few times. The chain carries TRBV5-1 and TRBJ1-4, with D possibly matching TRBD1 (5 bases). V gave up 0 bases and J gave up 10 bases, with 22 bases separating them. The CDR3 runs 17 residues. Germline lookup yields CDR1 SGHRS and CDR2 YFSETQ. This chain's CDR3 is CASSLAGGEGPYGKLFF. The CDR3 bases are TGCGCCAGCAGCTTGGCCGGGGGGGAAGGGCCGTATGGAAAACTGTTTTTT.

This clone was found a few times. The rearrangement uses TRBV2 and TRBJ2-7; D might be TRBD1 (5 bases). CDR3 length: 13 amino acids. Germline V gene data show CDR1 as SNHLY and CDR2 as FYNNEI. Trimming took off 7 bases at V and 1 base at J, with 11 bases between the two ends. The CDR3 is CASTTGFSYEQYF. Here the CDR3 DNA reads TGTGCCAGCACCACAGGATTTTCCTACGAGCAGTACTTC.

This clone has a handful of counts. This chain uses TRBV7-9 with TRBJ1-6; 7 bases are shared with TRBD1. CDR1 is SEHNR, CDR2 FQNEAQ, per germline (reference sequence). Trimming cost V 5 bases and J 7 bases; bases outside gene matches: 5. The CDR3 extends over 14 amino acids. The CDR3 DNA sequence: TGTGCCAGCAGCGAGGGGGCAAGGAATTCACCCCTCCACTTT. Its protein is CASSEGARNSPLHF.

This clone was observed a few times. The chain uses TRBV7-2 and TRBJ1-1; possible D gene TRBD1, 6 bases. This CDR3 has 15 amino acids. Trimming took off 1 base at V and 1 base at J, with 10 bases between the two ends. Looked up from germline, CDR1 is SGHTA and CDR2 is FQGNSA. CDR3 protein: CASSLDTGSNTEAFF. The CDR3 region has the DNA TGTGCCAGCAGCTTAGACACAGGGTCGAACACTGAAGCTTTCTTT.

The chain employs TRBV5-4 and TRBJ2-2; a weak D match, TRBD2 (7 bases). The ends were cut back, 6 bases at V and 2 bases at J, with 17 bases in the middle. Per the germline V gene, CDR1 is SGHNT and CDR2 is YYREEE (reference sequence). This CDR3 has 16 amino acids. The CDR3 DNA sequence: TGTGCCAGCAAGATCGGGGGGCCGGGAAACACCGGGGAGCTGTTTTTT. Encoded protein: CASKIGGPGNTGELFF.

This clone has more than one count but fewer than ten. The chain is built from TRBV5-4 and TRBJ2-7, with 9 bases matching TRBD1. The J segment lost 3 bases and the V segment lost 4 bases, leaving 5 bases of the junction unmatched. The CDR3 runs to 14 residues. The germline CDR1 and CDR2 sequences are SGHNT and YYREEE (reference sequence). The CDR3 region has the DNA TGTGCCAGCAGCCCGGGACAGGGTCTCTACGAGCAGTACTTC. Its protein product is CASSPGQGLYEQYF.